A selection of T cell receptor beta chains follows, all from one sample in a study of cytomegalovirus exposure and HLA in healthy donors. TCRdb keeps only in-frame clones here, not all; method: immunoSEQ multiplex PCR. The data hold 90,000 or so clones, with 70% to 75% observed a single time. Sequenced material: PBMCs. These receptors came from a man in his sixties in good health and CMV-seronegative. Each CDR3 is given with its conserved first and last residue. The D gene is left open where the match is weak. Clone sizes are given selectively: once, few, many, or a class where the clone is expanded.

v_call	j_call	d_call	clone_size	cdr3_nt	cdr3_aa
TRBV5-1	TRBJ2-3	-	once	TGCGCCAGCAGCTTGTCGGGTACCACAGATACGCAGTATTTT	CASSLSGTTDTQYF
TRBV7-3	TRBJ2-5	TRBD2	-	TGTGCCAGCAGCGGGTGGACTAGCGGGGCGCTTGAAGAGACCCAGTACTTC	CASSGWTSGALEETQYF
TRBV7-9	TRBJ2-7	-	-	TGTGCCAGCAGCTTCCGGGACAAGAGCTCCTACGAGCAGTACTTC	CASSFRDKSSYEQYF
TRBV2	TRBJ2-2	-	-	TGTGCCAGCAGTGATTTCGGTAAACGGGACACCGGGGAGCTGTTTTTT	CASSDFGKRDTGELFF
TRBV7-9	TRBJ1-3	TRBD1	-	TGTGCCAGCAGCCCCAAGGGACAGGGCTATGGAAACACCATATATTTT	CASSPKGQGYGNTIYF
TRBV2	TRBJ1-6	TRBD1	-	TGTGCCAGCACCCAAGACCCCCCGACAGGGCTCCGGGGACCCCTCCACTTT	CASTQDPPTGLRGPLHF
TRBV7-9	TRBJ1-5	TRBD1	once	TGTTCCAGCAGCTCCGGAGAGACAGGGTTGGGCAATCAGCCCCAGCATTTT	CSSSSGETGLGNQPQHF
TRBV6-5	TRBJ2-7	TRBD1	few	TGTGCCAGCAGCTCGCCGGGACAGGGGGTCCTCGAGCAGTACTTC	CASSSPGQGVLEQYF
TRBV9	TRBJ2-2	-	-	TGTGCCAGCAGCGTCCCAGGGGCGGCCGGGGAGCTGTTTTTT	CASSVPGAAGELFF
TRBV4-1	TRBJ1-1	TRBD1	-	TGCGCCAGCAGCCAAACTGGGACAGCCACTGAAGCTTTCTTT	CASSQTGTATEAFF
TRBV19	TRBJ2-2	-	few	TGTGCCAGTAGCTACCTCGGGACTTCAAACACCGGGGAGCTGTTTTTT	CASSYLGTSNTGELFF
TRBV30	TRBJ1-2	TRBD1	-	TGTGCCTGGAGTGTTGGGACAGGTCGGACCTTC	CAWSVGTGRTF
TRBV5-4	TRBJ1-2	TRBD1	-	TGTGCCAGCAGCCGGACAGGGGGCGCGTTAATCTATGGCTACACCTTC	CASSRTGGALIYGYTF
TRBV5-4	TRBJ1-2	-	few	TGTGCCAGCAGCTTTCGCCAGTCGGGCTATGGCTACACCTTC	CASSFRQSGYGYTF
TRBV5-6	TRBJ2-7	TRBD2	-	TGTGCCAGCAGCCTCGGGGGGGGGCTTACCTACGAGCAGTACTTC	CASSLGGGLTYEQYF
TRBV19	TRBJ2-3	-	-	TGTGCCAGTGCGCCCCGCGCGAGCACAGATACGCAGTATTTT	CASAPRASTDTQYF
TRBV6-4	TRBJ1-6	-	-	TGTGCCAGCGCGAAGGAGGGTCTTATGGATTCACCCCTCCACTTT	CASAKEGLMDSPLHF
TRBV6-6	TRBJ2-7	TRBD2	-	TGTGCCAGCGCTCCCAGCGGGGGGGCGTACGAGCAGTACTTC	CASAPSGGAYEQYF
TRBV7-9	TRBJ2-3	-	-	TGTGCCAGCACGGGGGGCTTATCCCTCACAGATACGCAGTATTTT	CASTGGLSLTDTQYF
TRBV11-3	TRBJ1-2	-	-	TGTGCCAGCAGCCCAGACTCCATCGGGGGGCCAAACTATGGCTACACCTTC	CASSPDSIGGPNYGYTF
TRBV6-1	TRBJ2-1	TRBD2	-	TGTGCCAGCAGCGGGACTAGCGGGGCAGTCGGTGAGCAGTTCTTC	CASSGTSGAVGEQFF
TRBV5-6	TRBJ1-2	-	-	TGTGCCAGCATCCTTATCCGGGATCTCCCCCTTCGGAACTATGGCTACACCTTC	CASILIRDLPLRNYGYTF
TRBV2	TRBJ1-1	TRBD1	few	TGTGCCAGCAGTGTTACAGGGGAAGGAGCTTTCTTT	CASSVTGEGAFF
TRBV5-1	TRBJ2-7	-	-	TGCGCCAGCAGCTTGGACGGTTACTCCTACGAGCAGTACTTC	CASSLDGYSYEQYF
TRBV6-1	TRBJ1-2	TRBD1	-	TGTGCCAGCAGCCTTAGGACAGGGGGCGACTATGGCTACACCTTC	CASSLRTGGDYGYTF
TRBV5-5	TRBJ2-3	-	-	TGTGCCAGCAGCATTACCCCCCCGACAGTAATCACAGATACGCAGTATTTT	CASSITPPTVITDTQYF
TRBV2	TRBJ2-2	-	-	TGTGCCAGCAGTGAAGTGGGGGGGGGCAACACCGGGGAGCTGTTTTTT	CASSEVGGGNTGELFF
TRBV2	TRBJ2-3	TRBD2	-	TGTGCCAGCAGTAGCCAGCGGGGGAACGGGGATACGCAGTATTTT	CASSSQRGNGDTQYF
TRBV5-4	TRBJ2-6	-	-	TGTGCCAGCAGCTCGCGAGGGGGAAGCTCTGGGGCCAACGTCCTGACTTTC	CASSSRGGSSGANVLTF
TRBV6-1	TRBJ1-3	TRBD1	-	TGTGCCAGCATTGGTAAACAGGGGGCAAGAAACACCATATATTTT	CASIGKQGARNTIYF
TRBV2	TRBJ1-2	-	-	TGTGCCAGCACTCCCGGACATTTTAACTATGGCTACACCTTC	CASTPGHFNYGYTF
TRBV19	TRBJ2-7	TRBD2	-	TGTGCCACCGGACTAGCGGGGGAAGAGCAGTACTTC	CATGLAGEEQYF
TRBV2	TRBJ2-2	-	-	TGTGCCAGCAGTGAAAAGACAAACACCGGGGAGCTGTTTTTT	CASSEKTNTGELFF
TRBV2	TRBJ1-2	-	few	TGTGCCAGCAGTGAACAAAACAGGGCCTATGGCTACACCTTC	CASSEQNRAYGYTF